The 24 T cell receptor beta chains below all came from one sample that was sequenced in a study of shared clonotypes between healthy human individuals. Repertoires were generated with immunoSEQ multiplex PCR, while TCRdb's copy carries only in-frame clones and drops some. The sample carries over 700,000 clones, about two thirds recorded once. What was sequenced was memory CD4+ T cells sorted from blood. The subset is: CD45RA-negative fraction. The receptor set was obtained from a woman in her thirties in good health.

The rearrangement uses TRBV18 and TRBJ1-5; TRBD1 might be the D (6 bases). Germline CDR1 is KGHSH and CDR2 is LQKENI. The CDR3 runs to 16 residues. Trimming left V 2 bases short and J 4 bases short, with 15 bases between. The CDR3 nucleotides read TGTGCCAGCTCACCATATAGCGCGGGGGCAAATCAGCCCCAGCATTTT. Translating gives CASSPYSAGANQPQHF.

This chain connects TRBV10-2 to TRBJ1-1, with no clear D. With 4 bases removed from V and 4 bases from J, the gap between germline ends came to 7 bases. The CDR3 is 12 residues long. Germline V CDR1 and CDR2: WSHSY, SAAADI. CDR3 in DNA: TGCGCCAGCAGTGCGGGCGGCACTGAAGCTTTCTTT. Translated, it gives CASSAGGTEAFF.

V gene TRBV28 combines with J gene TRBJ2-5, with D possibly TRBD2 on 5 matching bases. CDR3 size: 15 residues. Trimming shortened V by 4 bases and J by 0 bases, and 12 bases separated the two germline ends. The germline gives CDR1 MDHEN, CDR2 SYDVKM. CDR3 sequence (DNA): TGTGCCAGCAGTTCTTCAGCGGAAAACCAAGAGACCCAGTACTTC. Protein sequence: CASSSSAENQETQYF. The full variable domain, with the rest looked up from reference TRBV28 and TRBJ2-5, is DVKVTQSSRYLVKRTGEKVFLECVQDMDHENMFWYRQDPGLGLRLIYFSYDVKMKEKGDIPEGYSVSREKKERFSLILESASTNQTSMYLCASSSSAENQETQYFGPGTRLLVL.

This clone was seen a handful of times. The same CDR3 arises from other DNA sequences in this sample as well. This sequence joins TRBV7-2 and TRBJ1-1; D is unclear. This CDR3 has 13 amino acids. The germline CDR1 and CDR2 sequences are SGHTA and FQGNSA. The V end was cut by 5 bases, the J end by 3 bases, with 10 bases between. CDR3 coding DNA: TGTGCCAGCAGCCCACAACGGGACACTGAAGCTTTCTTT. Translating gives CASSPQRDTEAFF.

The chain has TRBV5-4 and TRBJ1-1; the D is unclear. V dropped 5 bases and J dropped 7 bases, with 12 bases sitting between them. Germline CDR1 reads SGHNT; CDR2 reads YYREEE (reference sequence). CDR3 length: 12 amino acids. For the CDR3, the DNA is TGTGCCAGCAGATCCGACGGATTTGAAGCTTTCTTT. It translates to CASRSDGFEAFF.

This chain links TRBV10-2 with TRBJ2-2; a weak D match, TRBD2 (6 bases). The V gene's germline CDR1 is WSHSY and CDR2 SAAADI. V lost 6 bases and J 6 bases, leaving 11 bases between the germline ends. The CDR3 sequence is 13 residues long. CDR3 region: CASRGGAAGELFF. CDR3 coding DNA: TGCGCCAGCAGAGGCGGGGCGGCCGGGGAGCTGTTTTTT.

V usage is TRBV7-2 and J usage is TRBJ1-2; no clear D gene. This CDR3 region has 13 residues. The V gene's germline CDR1 is SGHTA and CDR2 FQGNSA. V gave up 2 bases and J gave up 2 bases, with 6 bases separating them. CDR3 in amino acids: CASSLSRNYGYTF. CDR3 bases: TGTGCCAGCAGCTTATCTAGAAACTATGGCTACACCTTC. The full variable domain, its missing parts supplied by reference TRBV7-2 and TRBJ1-2, is GAGVSQSPSNKVTEKGKDVELRCDPISGHTALYWYRQSLGQGLEFLIYFQGNSAPDKSGLPSDRFSAERTGGSVSTLTIQRTQQEDSAVYLCASSLSRNYGYTFGSGTRLTVV.

The genes are TRBV10-2 and TRBJ2-7; D might be TRBD1 (5 bases). V lost 4 bases and J lost 2, with 9 bases in between. The CDR3 is 13 residues long. CDR1 is WSHSY, CDR2 SAAADI, per germline. The CDR3 reads CASSVAGTYEQYF. CDR3 nucleotide sequence: TGCGCCAGCAGTGTAGCAGGGACCTACGAGCAGTACTTC.

The rearrangement uses TRBV19 and TRBJ1-2, with D perhaps matching TRBD1 (5 bases). The CDR3 is 16 amino acids. Trimming cost V 1 base and J 4 bases, with 16 bases left between them. From germline, CDR1 is LNHDA and CDR2 SQIVND (reference sequence). This CDR3 is CASSIGPRDSTYGYTF. Written as DNA, the CDR3 is TGTGCCAGTAGTATAGGTCCCCGGGACTCCACCTATGGCTACACCTTC.

V and J are TRBV7-8 and TRBJ1-1; 7 positions agree with TRBD1. The germline gives CDR1 SGHVS, CDR2 FQNEAQ. This CDR3 contains 12 residues. V was pared by 5 bases and J by 11 bases, with 8 bases of the junction left unmatched. DNA for the CDR3: TGTGCCAGCAGCCGGACAAGGGGACAGGCTTTCTTT. It specifies CASSRTRGQAFF.

The J gene is TRBJ2-2, the V gene TRBV5-4, with D unresolved. Trimming shortened V by 4 bases and J by 6 bases, and 13 bases separated the two germline ends. In germline, CDR1 is SGHNT, CDR2 YYREEE (reference sequence). The CDR3 spans 14 residues. The CDR3 bases are TGTGCCAGCAGCCTGAATTCCATCTCCGGGGAGCTGTTTTTT. Translation gives CASSLNSISGELFF.

This clone was detected only a few times. Other nucleotide sequences in the sample specify the same CDR3. The genes are TRBV2 and TRBJ2-3; D gene uncertain. The CDR3 has 12 amino acids. The germline V and J ends were trimmed by 8 bases and 1 base, with 7 bases remaining between them. Germline lookup yields CDR1 SNHLY and CDR2 FYNNEI. The CDR3 DNA follows: TGTGCCAGCCGGATGGGCACAGATACGCAGTATTTT. Protein sequence: CASRMGTDTQYF.

The chain employs TRBV5-1 and TRBJ1-1; D is ambiguous. Deletions cut 6 bases from V and 1 base from J, with 10 bases between. Germline V lookup: CDR1 SGHRS, CDR2 YFSETQ. This CDR3 is built from 13 residues. The CDR3 bases are TGCGCCAGCACTTTTCGGGGGAACACTGAAGCTTTCTTT. This sequence encodes CASTFRGNTEAFF.

The V call is TRBV27, the J call TRBJ1-2; D unresolved. CDR3 length equals 15 residues. Germline values: CDR1 MNHEY, CDR2 SMNVEV (reference sequence). Trimming stripped 0 bases from V and 4 bases from J, with 12 bases between. CDR3 residues: CASSLSGRLIYGYTF. In nucleotides, the CDR3 is TGTGCCAGCAGTTTATCGGGCAGGTTAATCTATGGCTACACCTTC.

The J gene is TRBJ2-2, the V gene TRBV15; D is possibly TRBD1 (5 bases). The CDR3 runs 14 residues. CDR1 is LNHNV and CDR2 is YYDKDF in the germline V gene (reference sequence). V was pared by 5 bases and J by 4 bases, with 11 bases between. In DNA form, the CDR3 reads TGTGCCACCAGCGCCCAGGGTAGCACCGGGGAGCTGTTTTTT. Translating it yields CATSAQGSTGELFF. The full variable domain, completed using reference TRBV15 and TRBJ2-2, is DAMVIQNPRYQVTQFGKPVTLSCSQTLNHNVMYWYQQKSSQAPKLLFHYYDKDFNNEADTPDNFQSRRPNTSFCFLDIRSPGLGDTAMYLCATSAQGSTGELFFGEGSRLTVL.

The chain uses TRBV28 and TRBJ2-1; D gene unclear. Germline lookup yields CDR1 MDHEN and CDR2 SYDVKM. With 1 base removed from V and 0 bases from J, the gap between germline ends came to 16 bases. This CDR3 has 18 amino acids. The CDR3 DNA reads TGTGCCAGCAGTTTATCCACTGGCTCGTTGAGCTCCTACAATGAGCAGTTCTTC. It translates to CASSLSTGSLSSYNEQFF.

V gene TRBV19 combines with J gene TRBJ2-7; D unresolved. The CDR3 extends over 15 amino acids. Per the germline V gene, CDR1 is LNHDA and CDR2 is SQIVND (reference sequence). Trimming removed 6 bases at V and 1 base at J, with 16 bases between. CDR3 DNA sequence: TGTGCCAGTAGCTACGGCCCGGCCTGGTCCTACGAGCAGTACTTC. This gives the protein CASSYGPAWSYEQYF.

The chain carries TRBV18 and TRBJ2-7; 8 bases are shared with TRBD2. This CDR3 contains 14 residues. Losses at the gene ends were 5 bases for V and 4 bases for J; bases not matched to a gene: 7. Germline V lookup: CDR1 KGHSH, CDR2 LQKENI. The CDR3 loop is CASSTTSDSYEQYF. In nucleotides, the CDR3 is TGTGCCAGCTCAACGACTAGCGACAGTTACGAGCAGTACTTC. Variable domain in full (rest from reference TRBV18 and TRBJ2-7): NAGVMQNPRHLVRRRGQEARLRCSPMKGHSHVYWYRQLPEEGLKFMVYLQKENIIDESGMPKERFSAEFPKEGPSILRIQQVVRGDSAAYFCASSTTSDSYEQYFGPGTRLTVT.

Turning to this clone: The same CDR3 also results from other DNA sequences found in this sample. The chain employs TRBV5-1 and TRBJ1-5; D gene uncertain. Germline-derived CDR1 and CDR2 are SGHRS and YFSETQ. Deletions cut 0 bases from V and 4 bases from J, with 8 bases between. There are 14 residues in the CDR3. Written as DNA, the CDR3 is TGCGCCAGCAGCTTGGGAGGGTTTAATCAGCCCCAGCATTTT. Its translation: CASSLGGFNQPQHF.

The chain employs TRBV11-1 and TRBJ2-1; TRBD2 matches at 7 bases. Germline CDR1 and CDR2: SGHAT and FQDESV (reference sequence). CDR3 length: 14 residues. V was pared by 7 bases and J by 6 bases, with 9 bases of the junction left unmatched. For the CDR3, the DNA is TGTGCCAGCACACCGGGAGGATTGGGCAATGAGCAGTTCTTC. Encoded protein: CASTPGGLGNEQFF.

This clone was seen more than once but under ten times. The chain has TRBV27 and TRBJ1-1; perhaps TRBD1 as D (6 bases). V lost 5 bases, J lost 4 bases, and 11 bases lay in between. The CDR3 loop spans 13 amino acids. Germline loops: CDR1 MNHEY, CDR2 SMNVEV (reference sequence). The CDR3 DNA sequence: TGTGCCAGCAGTGATTGGACAGTCACTGAAGCTTTCTTT. Translation gives CASSDWTVTEAFF.

This clone was counted only a few times. The CDR3 loop reads CASSPTGRYGYTF. In nucleotides, the CDR3 is TGTGCCAGCAGCCCGACAGGGAGGTATGGCTACACCTTC. This chain links TRBV6-5 with TRBJ1-2; TRBD1 agrees at 7 bases. The CDR3 consists of 13 residues. V was clipped by 6 bases and J by 5 bases; unmatched bases: 6. Germline-derived CDR1 and CDR2 are MNHEY and SVGAGI.

The chain recombines TRBV27 with TRBJ2-7; D is perhaps TRBD2 (5 bases). The CDR3 contains 15 residues. In germline, CDR1 is MNHEY, CDR2 SMNVEV (reference sequence). Trimming shortened V by 3 bases and J by 3 bases, and 15 bases separated the two germline ends. The CDR3 DNA sequence: TGTGCCAGCAGTTTGCGGGCTAGCCGATACTACGAGCAGTACTTC. Protein product: CASSLRASRYYEQYF.

This chain links TRBV19 with TRBJ2-7; D is uncertain. This CDR3 has 13 residues. CDR1 and CDR2 (germline): LNHDA, SQIVND (reference sequence). Deletions cut 5 bases from V and 1 base from J, with 9 bases between. The CDR3 nucleotides read TGTGCCAGTAGTGCCGACGGATCCTACGAGCAGTACTTC. It yields the protein CASSADGSYEQYF.